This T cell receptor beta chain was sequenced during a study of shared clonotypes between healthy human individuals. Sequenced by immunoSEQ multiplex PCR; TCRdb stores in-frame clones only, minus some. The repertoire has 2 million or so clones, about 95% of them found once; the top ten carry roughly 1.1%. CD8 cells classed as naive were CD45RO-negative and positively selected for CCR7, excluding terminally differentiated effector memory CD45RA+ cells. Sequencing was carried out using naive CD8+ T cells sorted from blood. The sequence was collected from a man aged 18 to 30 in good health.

The CDR3 loop reads CASSHPGLAIYEQYF. Written as DNA, the CDR3 is TGTGCCAGCAGCCACCCGGGACTAGCGATCTACGAGCAGTACTTC. This chain connects TRBV7-2 to TRBJ2-7; TRBD2 matches at 10 bases. Germline CDR1 and CDR2: SGHTA and FQGNSA. The ends lost 5 bases at V and 3 bases at J; junction bases unmatched: 7. The CDR3 is made up of 15 amino acids.